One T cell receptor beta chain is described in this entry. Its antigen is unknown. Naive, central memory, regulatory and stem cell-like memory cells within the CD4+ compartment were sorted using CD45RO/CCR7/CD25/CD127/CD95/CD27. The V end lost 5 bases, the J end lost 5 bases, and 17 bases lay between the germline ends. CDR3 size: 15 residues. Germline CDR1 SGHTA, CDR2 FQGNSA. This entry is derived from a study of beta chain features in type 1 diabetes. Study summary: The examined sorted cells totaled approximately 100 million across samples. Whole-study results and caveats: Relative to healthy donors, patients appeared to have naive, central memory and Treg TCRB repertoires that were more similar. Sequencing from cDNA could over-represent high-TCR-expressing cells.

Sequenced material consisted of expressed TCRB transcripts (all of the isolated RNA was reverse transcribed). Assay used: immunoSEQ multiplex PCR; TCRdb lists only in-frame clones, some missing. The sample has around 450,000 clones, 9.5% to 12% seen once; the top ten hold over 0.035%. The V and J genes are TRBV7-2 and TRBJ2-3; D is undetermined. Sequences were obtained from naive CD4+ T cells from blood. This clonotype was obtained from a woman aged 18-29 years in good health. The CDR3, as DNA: TGTGCCAGCAGCAATAACGTACCGACGGGAGATACGCAGTATTTT. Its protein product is CASSNNVPTGDTQYF.